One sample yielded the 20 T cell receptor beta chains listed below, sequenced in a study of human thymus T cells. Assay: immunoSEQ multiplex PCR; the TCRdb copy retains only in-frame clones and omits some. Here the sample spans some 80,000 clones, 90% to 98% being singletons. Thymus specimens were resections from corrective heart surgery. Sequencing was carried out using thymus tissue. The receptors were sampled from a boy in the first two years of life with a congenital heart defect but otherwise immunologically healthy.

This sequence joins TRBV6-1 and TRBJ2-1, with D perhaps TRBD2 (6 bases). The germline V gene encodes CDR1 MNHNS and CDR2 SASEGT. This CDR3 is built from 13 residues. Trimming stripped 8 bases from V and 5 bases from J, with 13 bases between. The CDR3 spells CASRWREDNEQFF. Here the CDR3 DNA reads TGTGCCAGCCGGTGGAGGGAGGACAATGAGCAGTTCTTC.

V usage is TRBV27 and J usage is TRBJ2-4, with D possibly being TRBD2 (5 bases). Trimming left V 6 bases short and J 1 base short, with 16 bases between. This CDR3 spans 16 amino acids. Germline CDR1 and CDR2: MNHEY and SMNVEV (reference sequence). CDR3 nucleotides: TGTGCCAGCAGCCCCGCCGGGATTGGGGCCAAAAACATTCAGTACTTC. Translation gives CASSPAGIGAKNIQYF.

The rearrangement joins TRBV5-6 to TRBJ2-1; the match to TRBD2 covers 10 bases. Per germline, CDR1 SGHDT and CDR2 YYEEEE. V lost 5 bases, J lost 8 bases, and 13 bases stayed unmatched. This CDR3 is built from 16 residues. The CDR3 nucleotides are TGTGCCAGCAGTTTACCCACGGGACTAGCGTTCCATGAGCAGTTCTTC. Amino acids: CASSLPTGLAFHEQFF.

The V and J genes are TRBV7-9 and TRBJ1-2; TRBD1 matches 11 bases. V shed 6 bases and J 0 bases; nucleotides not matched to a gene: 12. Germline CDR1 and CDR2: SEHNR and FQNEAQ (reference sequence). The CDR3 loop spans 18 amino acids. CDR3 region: CASRNMAGQGVSNYGYTF. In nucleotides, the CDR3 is TGTGCCAGCAGGAACATGGCGGGACAGGGGGTTTCTAACTATGGCTACACCTTC.

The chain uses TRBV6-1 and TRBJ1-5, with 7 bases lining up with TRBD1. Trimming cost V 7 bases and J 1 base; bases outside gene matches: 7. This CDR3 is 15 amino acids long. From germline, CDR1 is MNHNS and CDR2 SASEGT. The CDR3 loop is CASNGRDRSNQPQHF. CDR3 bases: TGTGCCAGCAATGGAAGGGACAGAAGCAATCAGCCCCAGCATTTT.

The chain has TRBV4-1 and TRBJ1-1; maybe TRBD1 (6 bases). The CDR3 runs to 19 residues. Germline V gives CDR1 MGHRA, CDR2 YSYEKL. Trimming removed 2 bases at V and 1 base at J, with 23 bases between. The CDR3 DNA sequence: TGCGCCAGCAGCCAAAGCAAGGGGGAACGGGAGGTTGAGAACACTGAAGCTTTCTTT. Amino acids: CASSQSKGEREVENTEAFF.

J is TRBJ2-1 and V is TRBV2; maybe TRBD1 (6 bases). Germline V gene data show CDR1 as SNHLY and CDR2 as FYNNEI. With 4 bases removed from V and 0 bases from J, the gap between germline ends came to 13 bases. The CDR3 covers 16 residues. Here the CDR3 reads CASSAGQSSSYNEQFF. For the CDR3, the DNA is TGTGCCAGCAGTGCGGGACAATCGAGCTCCTACAATGAGCAGTTCTTC.

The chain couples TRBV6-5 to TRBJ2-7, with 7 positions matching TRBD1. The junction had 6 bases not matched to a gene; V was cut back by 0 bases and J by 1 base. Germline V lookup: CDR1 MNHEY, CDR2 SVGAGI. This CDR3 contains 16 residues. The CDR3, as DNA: TGTGCCAGCAGTTACTCCCCCGGGACAGCATCCTACGAGCAGTACTTC. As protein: CASSYSPGTASYEQYF.

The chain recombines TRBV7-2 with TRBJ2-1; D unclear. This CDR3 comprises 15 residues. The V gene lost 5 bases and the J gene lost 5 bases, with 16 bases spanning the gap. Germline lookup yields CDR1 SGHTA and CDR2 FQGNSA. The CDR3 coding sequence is TGTGCCAGCAGCCCCCGCGTCAGCAGCCACAATGAGCAGTTCTTC. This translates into CASSPRVSSHNEQFF.

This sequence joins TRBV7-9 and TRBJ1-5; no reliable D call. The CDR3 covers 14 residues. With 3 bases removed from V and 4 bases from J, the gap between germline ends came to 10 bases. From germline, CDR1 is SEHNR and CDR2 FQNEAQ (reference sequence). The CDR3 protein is CASSLADVNQPQHF. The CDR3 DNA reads TGTGCCAGCAGCTTGGCGGACGTAAATCAGCCCCAGCATTTT.

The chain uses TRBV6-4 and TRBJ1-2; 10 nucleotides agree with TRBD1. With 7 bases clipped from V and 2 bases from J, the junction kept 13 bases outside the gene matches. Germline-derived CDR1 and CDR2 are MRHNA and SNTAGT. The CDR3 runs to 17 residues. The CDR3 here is CASNSPGQGIRNYGYTF. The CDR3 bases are TGTGCCAGCAATAGCCCGGGACAGGGGATTCGCAACTATGGCTACACCTTC.

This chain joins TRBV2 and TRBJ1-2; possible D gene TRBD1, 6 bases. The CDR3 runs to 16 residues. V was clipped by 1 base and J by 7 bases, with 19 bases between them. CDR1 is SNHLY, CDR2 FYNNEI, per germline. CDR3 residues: CASSEGSAKGGTGYTF. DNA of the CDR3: TGTGCCAGCAGTGAAGGTTCGGCTAAGGGGGGAACTGGCTACACCTTC.

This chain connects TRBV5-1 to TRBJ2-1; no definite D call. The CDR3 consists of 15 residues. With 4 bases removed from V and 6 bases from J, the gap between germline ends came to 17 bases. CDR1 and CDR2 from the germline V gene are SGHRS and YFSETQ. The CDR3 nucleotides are TGCGCCAGCAGCCTCAGGTTAATGGCCGTCAATGAGCAGTTCTTC. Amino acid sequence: CASSLRLMAVNEQFF. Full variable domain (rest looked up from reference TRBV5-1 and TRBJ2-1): KAGVTQTPRYLIKTRGQQVTLSCSPISGHRSVSWYQQTPGQGLQFLFEYFSETQRNKGNFPGRFSGRQFSNSRSEMNVSTLELGDSALYLCASSLRLMAVNEQFFGPGTRLTVL.

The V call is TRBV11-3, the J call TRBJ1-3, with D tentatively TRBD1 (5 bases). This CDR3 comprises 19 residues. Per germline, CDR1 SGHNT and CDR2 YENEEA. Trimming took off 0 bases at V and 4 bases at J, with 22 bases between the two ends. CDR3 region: CASSLDWPRGQRVGNTIYF. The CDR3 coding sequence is TGTGCCAGCAGCTTAGACTGGCCCCGGGGCCAGAGGGTCGGAAACACCATATATTTT.

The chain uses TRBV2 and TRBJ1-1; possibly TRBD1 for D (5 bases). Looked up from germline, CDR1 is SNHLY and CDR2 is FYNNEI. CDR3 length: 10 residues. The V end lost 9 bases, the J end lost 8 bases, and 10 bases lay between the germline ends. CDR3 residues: CARRTIEAFF. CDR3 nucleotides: TGTGCCAGAAGGACAATAGAAGCTTTCTTT.

CDR3 DNA: TGTGCCAGCAGTCTAGCGGGAGGACCCTATTACGAGCAGTACTTC. Residues: CASSLAGGPYYEQYF. The chain couples TRBV11-2 to TRBJ2-7, with TRBD2 identical over 11 bases. The junction had 8 bases not matched to a gene; V was cut back by 6 bases and J by 4 bases. The length of the CDR3 is 15 residues. Germline V gene lookup returns CDR1 SGHAT and CDR2 FQNNGV.

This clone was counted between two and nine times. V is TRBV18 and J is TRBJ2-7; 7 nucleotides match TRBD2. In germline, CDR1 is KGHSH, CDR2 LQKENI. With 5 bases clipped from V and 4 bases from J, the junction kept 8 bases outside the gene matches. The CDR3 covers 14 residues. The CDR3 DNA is TGTGCCAGCTCATGTGGGAGGGCCCGTTACGAGCAGTACTTC. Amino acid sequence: CASSCGRARYEQYF. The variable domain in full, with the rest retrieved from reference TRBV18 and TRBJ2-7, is NAGVMQNPRHLVRRRGQEARLRCSPMKGHSHVYWYRQLPEEGLKFMVYLQKENIIDESGMPKERFSAEFPKEGPSILRIQQVVRGDSAAYFCASSCGRARYEQYFGPGTRLTVT.

The CDR3 coding sequence is TGTGCCAGCTCACCACTTCTAGCGGGAGATTCCTACGAGCAGTACTTC. It translates to CASSPLLAGDSYEQYF. The chain couples TRBV18 to TRBJ2-7; TRBD2 aligns across 10 bases. Trimming cost V 1 base and J 1 base; bases outside gene matches: 4. Germline-derived CDR1 and CDR2 are KGHSH and LQKENI. This CDR3 has 16 amino acids.

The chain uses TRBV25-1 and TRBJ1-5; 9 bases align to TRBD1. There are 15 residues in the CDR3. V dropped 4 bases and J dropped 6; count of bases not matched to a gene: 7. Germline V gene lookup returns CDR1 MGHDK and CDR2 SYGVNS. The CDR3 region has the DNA TGTGCCAGCAGTGGGACAGGGGTCGGAAGTCAGCCCCAGCATTTT. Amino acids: CASSGTGVGSQPQHF.

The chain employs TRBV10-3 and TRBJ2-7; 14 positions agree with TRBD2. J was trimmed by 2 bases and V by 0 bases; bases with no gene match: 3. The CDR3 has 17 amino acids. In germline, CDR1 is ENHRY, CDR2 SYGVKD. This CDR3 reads CAISESRLAGGAYEQYF. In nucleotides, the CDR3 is TGTGCCATCAGTGAGTCCCGACTAGCGGGAGGGGCCTACGAGCAGTACTTC.